This TCR beta chain was sequenced in a study of T cells in localized non-small cell lung cancer (dated by TCRdb to 2019 to 2021). Concerning the study at large: T cell repertoires of more than 200 early-stage NSCLC patients were analyzed, with tumors being compared against uninvolved tumor-adjacent lungs. All 250 or so NSCLC patients in the cohort were treatment-naive and had localized lung tumors that were resected. A mean age of roughly 66 years was recorded for the NSCLC patients, of whom under 150 were male and 85 to 110 were female. The research as a whole found: Because the study design was exploratory, TCR variables were selected using unadjusted p-values without false-discovery rate correction. Because multi-region tumor sequencing was not done, intratumor heterogeneity could not be ruled out. A median of about 55 of the top 100 tumor clones were detected in paired uninvolved adjacent lung, and 25 to 35 of these tumor clones were also found among the top 100 clones of the paired uninvolved adjacent lung. Uninvolved tumor-adjacent lung showed the highest T cell clonality, higher than tumor, which suggests more focused antigenic responses in the adjacent lung. Higher blood T cell density associated with longer overall survival, while higher adjacent-lung clonality associated with shorter survival.

TCR beta CDR3 regions were sequenced from DNA using the immunoSEQ Assay. In the original analysis: To compute T cell density, TCR beta template counts were normalized to usable DNA, which was estimated by amplifying housekeeping genes. Using the preseqR package, richness was estimated by extrapolating to 120,000 templates for tissue samples and 400,000 templates for PBMC samples. Clonality was defined by subtracting Pielou's evenness from one. Tissue-enriched TCRs were identified through differential abundance testing performed on productive amino-acid clonotypes, with a minimum total count of 5 and an alpha of 0.1. The Jaccard Index and the Morisita Overlap Index were used to measure repertoire overlap between compartments. GLIPH clustered TCR beta CDR3s with public tetramer-defined viral CDR3s; viral motifs required at least three viral sequences plus V-gene enrichment. The source is immuneACCESS, and TCRdb retained only in-frame sequences with V and J called. Part of the clones is not carried over; for the studies checked, unresolved V genes explain less than half of this, and the remainder is unexplained. The DNA gave D and trimming, while V, J and clone size come from that table. The sample table contains 15,000 to 25,000 clones; only one count was recorded for 75% to 95% of them. The leading ten clones occupy around 4% of the sample.

The germline V and J ends show losses of 3 bases and 2 bases respectively, and no gene match explains 3 bases of the junction. Counted from cysteine to phenylalanine, this CDR3 has 14 amino acids. Kept here is only the CDR3 DNA, which spans 42 bases and is read in frame from base 1. The CDR1 and CDR2 encoded by the germline V gene are SGHRS and YFSETQ. At diagnosis, tumor, uninvolved tumor-adjacent lung and peripheral blood were collected and then preserved as a mix of FFPE and fresh-frozen material. For TCR repertoire profiling, the blood samples were analyzed as peripheral blood mononuclear cells. Turning to this clone: Its target antigen remains unknown. Base qualities are not at hand, and no much larger clone is one base apart.

This specimen was peripheral blood, taken before any cancer treatment. The chain is encoded by TRBV5-1 joined to TRBJ2-7, and TRBD1 matches 9 of the central bases. This TCR derives from a male donor at least 60 years old with stage I squamous cell lung carcinoma. The DNA sequence is as follows: TGCGCCAGCAGCTGGGGGGACAGGGCCTACGAGCAGTACTTC. Its protein product is CASSWGDRAYEQYF. The entire variable domain, with the stretches around the CDR3 drawn from the reference TRBV5-1 and TRBJ2-7 proteins, is KAGVTQTPRYLIKTRGQQVTLSCSPISGHRSVSWYQQTPGQGLQFLFEYFSETQRNKGNFPGRFSGRQFSNSRSEMNVSTLELGDSALYLCASSWGDRAYEQYFGPGTRLTVT.